The following is a T cell receptor (beta chain) sequence with its context. Using immunoSEQ multiplex PCR, the repertoire was profiled, and TCRdb retains in-frame clones only, with some absent. The data show roughly 60,000 clones, roughly 90% seen once. This sample is drawn from a study of blood T cell repertoires in COVID-19. About the study: The analysed material was cDNA or gDNA that came from T cells, B-cell-depleted T cells, or PBMCs.

Input material: peripheral blood. The receptor comes from a man in his sixties with active COVID-19.

CDR3 residues: CASSLRDRGYEQYF. CDR3 nucleotides: TGTGCCAGCAGCTTACGGGACAGGGGTTACGAGCAGTACTTC. V is TRBV7-8 and J is TRBJ2-7; TRBD1 aligns across 10 bases. Trimming cost V 2 bases and J 4 bases; bases outside gene matches: 2. CDR1 is SGHVS and CDR2 is FQNEAQ in the germline V gene. The CDR3 extends over 14 amino acids.